Shown below are 26 T cell receptor beta chains from a single sample sequenced in a study of cytotoxic CD8 clonotypes in ibrutinib-treated CLL. The table came from immunoSEQ multiplex PCR; TCRdb's copy has only in-frame clones and leaves some out. The sample contains about 300,000 clones, roughly three quarters of which appear only once. The specimen comprised PBMCs, sampled at disease progression, from a patient treated with ibrutinib. These receptors all come from a human donor with chronic lymphocytic leukemia.

J is TRBJ2-7 and V is TRBV13; possibly TRBD2 for D (6 bases). The CDR3 extends over 15 amino acids. The germline gives CDR1 PRHDT, CDR2 FYEKMQ (reference sequence). Trimming left V 3 bases short and J 1 base short, with 13 bases between. The CDR3 region has the DNA TGTGCCAGCAGCTTTCCGGGAGCCCCTTCCTACGAGCAGTACTTC. Translated, it gives CASSFPGAPSYEQYF.

The chain recombines TRBV10-3 with TRBJ2-7; TRBD1 matches at 7 bases. This CDR3 contains 16 residues. The V gene end was trimmed by 3 bases and the J gene end by 2 bases; junction bases not matched to a gene: 10. Germline V lookup: CDR1 ENHRY, CDR2 SYGVKD. The CDR3 region has the DNA TGTGCCATCAGTGACCCCCGACAGGGTCCGGCCTACGAGCAGTACTTC. It codes for CAISDPRQGPAYEQYF.

This clone appeared once. The chain is built from TRBV10-1 and TRBJ2-7; maybe TRBD2 (6 bases). This CDR3 region has 13 residues. CDR1 is WNHNN, CDR2 SYGVQD, per germline (reference sequence). The V and J ends lost 4 bases and 6 bases respectively, with 13 bases between them. The CDR3 loop is CASSGPGGLEQYF. In DNA form, the CDR3 reads TGCGCCAGCAGTGGACCAGGAGGGCTCGAGCAGTACTTC.

The chain uses TRBV5-1 and TRBJ1-4; no definite D call. Deletions cut 5 bases from V and 4 bases from J, with 12 bases between. Germline V gene lookup returns CDR1 SGHRS and CDR2 YFSETQ. There are 14 residues in the CDR3. CDR3 DNA: TGCGCCAGCAGTACCGTACCAGATAATGAAAAACTGTTTTTT. Protein: CASSTVPDNEKLFF.

This clone was seen a few times. This chain connects TRBV6-1 to TRBJ1-1; unclear D gene. In germline, CDR1 is MNHNS, CDR2 SASEGT. V was cut by 7 bases and J by 1 base, with 16 bases left in between. The CDR3 is 15 residues long. CDR3 region: CASKGAEIKNTEAFF. The CDR3 DNA is TGTGCCAGCAAGGGAGCAGAGATAAAGAACACTGAAGCTTTCTTT.

CDR3 sequence reads: CASSVSQRGGTDTQYF. CDR3 nucleotides: TGTGCCAGCAGCGTAAGCCAGCGGGGTGGCACAGATACGCAGTATTTT. This chain connects TRBV9 to TRBJ2-3; 7 bases match TRBD2. Germline CDR1 is SGDLS and CDR2 is YYNGEE. V shed 1 base, J shed 1 base, and the junction held 6 bases outside the gene matches. This CDR3 is 16 amino acids long.

This clone has a single count. The chain couples TRBV7-2 to TRBJ2-1; tentatively, D is TRBD1 (6 bases). V gave up 5 bases and J gave up 6 bases, with 17 bases separating them. This CDR3 contains 15 residues. Per germline, CDR1 SGHTA and CDR2 FQGNSA. The CDR3 nucleotides read TGTGCCAGCAGCGAGGACAGTAATATCGGCAATGAGCAGTTCTTC. Its protein product is CASSEDSNIGNEQFF.

V gene TRBV28 combines with J gene TRBJ1-1, with no clear D. This CDR3 is 14 amino acids long. Germline CDR1 reads MDHEN; CDR2 reads SYDVKM. V was clipped by 2 bases and J by 4 bases, with 11 bases between them. The CDR3: CASSLKGLGTEAFF. CDR3 nucleotides: TGTGCCAGCAGTTTAAAAGGGTTGGGCACTGAAGCTTTCTTT. Combining the CDR3 with reference TRBV28 and TRBJ1-1 gives the whole variable domain DVKVTQSSRYLVKRTGEKVFLECVQDMDHENMFWYRQDPGLGLRLIYFSYDVKMKEKGDIPEGYSVSREKKERFSLILESASTNQTSMYLCASSLKGLGTEAFFGQGTRLTVV.

The CDR3 loop reads CASSPRHIETQYF. The CDR3 region has the DNA TGTGCCAGCAGCCCGCGCCACATCGAGACCCAGTACTTC. V and J are TRBV7-9 and TRBJ2-5; D call uncertain. The CDR3 spans 13 residues. V was cut by 5 bases and J by 5 bases, with 12 bases left in between. Germline CDR1 reads SEHNR; CDR2 reads FQNEAQ (reference sequence).

The J gene is TRBJ2-1, the V gene TRBV6-1; 8 bases are shared with TRBD1. Germline CDR1 and CDR2: MNHNS and SASEGT. Unmatched junction bases numbered 5, after V lost 2 bases and J lost 8 bases. The CDR3 extends over 14 amino acids. CDR3 protein: CASSEPGQGDEQFF. CDR3 in DNA: TGTGCCAGCAGTGAACCCGGACAGGGCGATGAGCAGTTCTTC.

The chain has TRBV6-5 and TRBJ1-6; 8 bases line up with TRBD1. The CDR3 is 14 residues long. Trimming took 5 bases from V and 8 from J; bases not matched to a gene: 5. Germline CDR1 reads MNHEY; CDR2 reads SVGAGI. The CDR3: CASSRDRYYSPLHF. The CDR3, as DNA: TGTGCCAGCAGTAGGGACAGGTATTATTCACCCCTCCACTTT.

The chain employs TRBV10-2 and TRBJ1-1; D is uncertain. V was clipped by 8 bases and J by 2 bases, with 12 bases between them. The CDR3 sequence is 13 residues long. Germline-derived CDR1 and CDR2 are WSHSY and SAAADI. In DNA form, the CDR3 reads TGCGCCAGCCGCGCGAGTCCCAACACTGAAGCTTTCTTT. Amino acid sequence: CASRASPNTEAFF.

The chain recombines TRBV27 with TRBJ2-1; D uncertain. This CDR3 is 10 amino acids long. V was trimmed by 8 bases and J by 6 bases, leaving 5 bases between them. CDR1 is MNHEY, CDR2 SMNVEV, per germline (reference sequence). The DNA for the CDR3 is TGTGCCAGCGGCCTCAATGAGCAGTTCTTC. Translating gives CASGLNEQFF.

The V and J genes are TRBV28 and TRBJ2-6; TRBD2 matches 7 bases. V dropped 3 bases and J dropped 2; count of bases not matched to a gene: 7. This CDR3 is 17 amino acids long. CDR1 is MDHEN and CDR2 is SYDVKM in the germline V gene. CDR3 sequence (DNA): TGTGCCAGCAGTTTCGGCTGGGGGGGGGCTGGGGCCAACGTCCTGACTTTC. This codes for CASSFGWGGAGANVLTF.

The chain has TRBV7-6 and TRBJ2-7; TRBD1 matches at 7 bases. V was clipped by 0 bases and J by 4 bases; unmatched bases: 12. This CDR3 spans 17 amino acids. Per the germline V gene, CDR1 is SGHVS and CDR2 is FNYEAQ. In nucleotides, the CDR3 is TGTGCCAGCAGCTTAGCACACAGGGGTGATATTCGGTACGAGCAGTACTTC. This codes for CASSLAHRGDIRYEQYF.

The chain carries TRBV5-1 and TRBJ1-6; 7 bases fit TRBD1. CDR1 and CDR2 (germline): SGHRS, YFSETQ. V was clipped by 4 bases and J by 7 bases; unmatched bases: 5. This CDR3 is built from 14 residues. CDR3 nucleotide sequence: TGCGCCAGCAGCCCGGGGACAGTAAATTCACCCCTCCACTTT. It codes for CASSPGTVNSPLHF.

This sequence joins TRBV28 and TRBJ1-2; D is unclear. The CDR3 runs 12 residues. Germline V gene lookup returns CDR1 MDHEN and CDR2 SYDVKM. The ends were cut back, 6 bases at V and 4 bases at J, with 9 bases in the middle. The CDR3 spells CASSNGVYGYTF. The CDR3 coding sequence is TGTGCCAGCAGCAATGGGGTCTATGGCTACACCTTC.

The CDR3 region is CASSTIQGWPQHF. CDR3 DNA: TGTGCCAGCAGTACAATTCAGGGCTGGCCCCAGCATTTT. The chain combines TRBV27 with TRBJ1-5, with D possibly matching TRBD1 (5 bases). The CDR3 is 13 residues long. CDR1 is MNHEY and CDR2 is SMNVEV in the germline V gene (reference sequence). Trimming pared 5 bases from V and 9 bases from J, leaving 14 bases between.

This clone was found a few times. The chain recombines TRBV10-2 with TRBJ2-6; TRBD2 matches 8 bases. The V and J ends lost 5 bases and 17 bases, in that order; junction bases with no gene match: 5. The germline CDR1 and CDR2 sequences are WSHSY and SAAADI. This CDR3 comprises 11 residues. The chain's CDR3 is CASSSGRALTF. The CDR3 region has the DNA TGCGCCAGCAGTTCCGGGAGGGCATTGACTTTC.

This clone has a handful of counts. The chain links TRBV28 to TRBJ1-5; D perhaps matches TRBD1 (5 bases). The CDR3 is 15 residues long. Germline V lookup: CDR1 MDHEN, CDR2 SYDVKM. Trimming cost V 8 bases and J 5 bases, with 19 bases left between them. The CDR3 DNA sequence: TGTGCCAGCGCTTTAACAGGCGGTTCTCATCAGCCCCAGCATTTT. This gives the protein CASALTGGSHQPQHF.

This clone was seen a handful of times. The CDR3 is CASSRQGDNSPLHF. The CDR3 DNA is TGTGCCAGTAGTAGACAGGGGGATAATTCACCCCTCCACTTT. V is TRBV19 and J is TRBJ1-6; TRBD1 matches 9 bases. This CDR3 region has 14 residues. V dropped 4 bases and J dropped 5; count of bases not matched to a gene: 0. Germline V gene data show CDR1 as LNHDA and CDR2 as SQIVND (reference sequence). The complete variable domain, with remaining parts taken from reference TRBV19 and TRBJ1-6, reads DGGITQSPKYLFRKEGQNVTLSCEQNLNHDAMYWYRQDPGQGLRLIYYSQIVNDFQKGDIAEGYSVSREKKESFPLTVTSAQKNPTAFYLCASSRQGDNSPLHFGNGTRLTVT.

J is TRBJ2-1 and V is TRBV2, with 9 bases lining up with TRBD1. The CDR3 has 16 amino acids. The ends lost 8 bases at V and 9 bases at J; junction bases unmatched: 17. Germline V gene sequence: CDR1 SNHLY, CDR2 FYNNEI. The CDR3 protein is CASSQAQGQGIFEQFF. CDR3 bases: TGTGCCAGCTCCCAAGCTCAGGGACAGGGAATTTTTGAGCAGTTCTTC.

This clone was observed a handful of times. This rearrangement joins TRBV15 to TRBJ1-5; D may be TRBD1 (6 bases). Between the trimmed V and J ends, which lost 3 bases and 0 bases, there was a span of 9 bases. The germline V gene has CDR1 LNHNV and CDR2 YYDKDF (reference sequence). The CDR3 runs to 15 residues. In DNA, the CDR3 is TGTGCCACCAGCAGCGGGACATTTAGCAATCAGCCCCAGCATTTT. Its translation: CATSSGTFSNQPQHF.

This clone showed up just a few times. The J gene is TRBJ2-6, the V gene TRBV18; no reliable D call. V lost 3 bases, J lost 1 base, and 10 bases lay in between. The CDR3 extends over 16 amino acids. The germline CDR1 and CDR2 sequences are KGHSH and LQKENI. Here the CDR3 DNA reads TGTGCCAGCTCACCGGACGTTCTTTCTGGGGCCAACGTCCTGACTTTC. Its protein product is CASSPDVLSGANVLTF.

This clone was seen repeatedly, ten times or more. The chain is built from TRBV19 and TRBJ2-7; 10 nucleotides line up with TRBD2. J was trimmed by 4 bases and V by 7 bases; bases with no gene match: 10. Germline CDR1 and CDR2: LNHDA and SQIVND (reference sequence). This CDR3 comprises 15 residues. CDR3 protein: CASTPGASGSYEQYF. CDR3 DNA sequence: TGTGCCAGTACTCCCGGGGCTAGCGGGAGTTACGAGCAGTACTTC.

The chain is built from TRBV13 and TRBJ2-7; 8 nucleotides align to TRBD1. The CDR3 loop spans 17 amino acids. V trimming: 5 bases; J trimming: 3 bases; junction bases outside the gene matches: 15. Germline CDR1 and CDR2: PRHDT and FYEKMQ (reference sequence). The CDR3 region has the DNA TGTGCCAGCAGCCCACCCCCTCTGGACAGGGTTCTCTACGAGCAGTACTTC. Protein: CASSPPPLDRVLYEQYF.